This is a list of T cell receptor beta chains from one sample in a study of a mutant IDH1 vaccine in newly diagnosed glioma. Profiled with immunoSEQ multiplex PCR; TCRdb holds only in-frame clones, not every one. The table has some 60,000 clones, approximately 90% seen once. The antigens these receptors bind are not known. The material was PBMCs, obtained from a glioma patient whose treatment included an IDH1 peptide vaccine. The receptors stem from a woman in her 40s with glioma. Both conserved end residues are part of each CDR3. A D gene is named only where the DNA matches it firmly. Clone size is shown for a subset of rows, as once, few, many or a class of expanded clone.

CDR3 protein: CASSLGPSTDTQYF; CDR3 DNA: TGCGCCAGCAGCTTAGGGCCTAGCACAGATACGCAGTATTTT; clone size: -; V gene: TRBV5-1; D gene: -; J gene: TRBJ2-3
CDR3 protein: CASSGYEQYF; CDR3 DNA: TGTGCCAGCAGCGGTTATGAGCAGTACTTC; clone size: -; V gene: TRBV2; D gene: -; J gene: TRBJ2-7
CDR3 protein: CAWSAPNEQFF; CDR3 DNA: TGTGCCTGGAGTGCCCCTAATGAGCAGTTCTTC; clone size: few; V gene: TRBV30; D gene: -; J gene: TRBJ2-1
CDR3 protein: CASSQRGRANTGELFF; CDR3 DNA: TGCGCCAGCAGTCAACGCGGGAGGGCGAACACCGGGGAGCTGTTTTTT; clone size: -; V gene: TRBV23-1; D gene: TRBD2; J gene: TRBJ2-2
CDR3 protein: CASMPSDSYNEQFF; CDR3 DNA: TGCGCCAGCATGCCTAGCGATTCCTACAATGAGCAGTTCTTC; clone size: -; V gene: TRBV5-1; D gene: -; J gene: TRBJ2-1
CDR3 protein: CASSLVGQETQYF; CDR3 DNA: TGCGCCAGCAGCTTGGTCGGCCAAGAGACCCAGTACTTC; clone size: -; V gene: TRBV5-1; D gene: -; J gene: TRBJ2-5
CDR3 protein: CSAPVGYGYTF; CDR3 DNA: TGCAGTGCTCCCGTGGGGTATGGCTACACCTTC; clone size: -; V gene: TRBV20-1; D gene: -; J gene: TRBJ1-2
CDR3 protein: CASETPGAVTEAFF; CDR3 DNA: TGTGCCAGCGAGACTCCGGGCGCTGTGACTGAAGCTTTCTTT; clone size: -; V gene: TRBV7-9; D gene: -; J gene: TRBJ1-1
CDR3 protein: CASSPPGPPNEQYF; CDR3 DNA: TGTGCCAGCAGCCCTCCGGGACCACCCAACGAGCAGTACTTC; clone size: -; V gene: TRBV28; D gene: -; J gene: TRBJ2-7
CDR3 protein: CAWRRRGRNYGYTF; CDR3 DNA: TGTGCCTGGAGAAGAAGAGGGCGTAACTATGGCTACACCTTC; clone size: -; V gene: TRBV30; D gene: -; J gene: TRBJ1-2